A single T cell receptor beta chain is shown here with its context. These data are taken from a study of T cell changes during pregnancy in multiple sclerosis. Assay: immunoSEQ multiplex PCR; the TCRdb copy retains only in-frame clones and omits some. The sample shows around 42,000 clones, about 91% of them seen only once. The CDR3 is 12 residues long. The V end was cut by 5 bases, the J end by 4 bases, with 8 bases between. Looked up from germline, CDR1 is LNHDA and CDR2 is SQIVND (reference sequence). The TCR originated in a female donor in good health, enrolled as a control in a pregnancy study. This chain joins TRBV19 and TRBJ1-2; D uncertain. The sequencing here drew on CD4+ T cells from peripheral blood mononuclear cells, taken in the second trimester of pregnancy. CDR3 sequence: CASSDIPYGYTF. The CDR3, as DNA: TGTGCCAGTAGTGACATCCCCTATGGCTACACCTTC.